Below, one T cell receptor (beta chain) is given with its context. What it binds is unknown. The length of the CDR3 is 15 residues. In germline, CDR1 is MGHDK, CDR2 SYGVNS. The ends were cut back, 1 base at V and 12 bases at J, with 19 bases in the middle. 13 Jbeta primers and 60 Vbeta primers were used for the PCR. Produced via immunoSEQ multiplex PCR; TCRdb's table is partial and in-frame only. Of about 160,000 clones listed, 70% to 80% are singletons. This entry belongs to a study of cytomegalovirus exposure and HLA in healthy donors. Findings of the study overall: Associated with HLA alleles at 0.05 false discovery rate in a later analysis were some 16,000 TCR beta sequences. There were a few CMV-associated chains whose specificity for CMV antigens was confirmed in vitro. Later genetic work tied a missense DCLRE1C variant to beta-chain V and J trimming. Investigators reported 164 TCR beta chains as tied to cytomegalovirus.

This TCR was recovered from a woman in her forties or fifties in good health and CMV-seronegative. The chain uses TRBV25-1 and TRBJ2-1, with D possibly matching TRBD2 (7 bases). Sequences were obtained from PBMCs. The CDR3 nucleotides read TGTGCCAGCAGTGAATTTAATCGGTTGGGGGGGCCGCAGTTCTTC. Protein product: CASSEFNRLGGPQFF.